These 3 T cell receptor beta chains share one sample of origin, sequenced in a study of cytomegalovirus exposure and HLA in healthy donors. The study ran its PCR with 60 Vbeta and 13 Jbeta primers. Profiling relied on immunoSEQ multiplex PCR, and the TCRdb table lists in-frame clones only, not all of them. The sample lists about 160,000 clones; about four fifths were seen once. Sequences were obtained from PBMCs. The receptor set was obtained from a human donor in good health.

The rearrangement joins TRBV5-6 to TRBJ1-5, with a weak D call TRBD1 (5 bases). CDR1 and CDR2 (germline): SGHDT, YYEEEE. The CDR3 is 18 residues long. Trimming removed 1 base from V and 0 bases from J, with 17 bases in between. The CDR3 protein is CASSLKGPSPYSNQPQHF. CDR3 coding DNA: TGTGCCAGCAGCTTGAAGGGGCCAAGCCCTTATAGCAATCAGCCCCAGCATTTT.

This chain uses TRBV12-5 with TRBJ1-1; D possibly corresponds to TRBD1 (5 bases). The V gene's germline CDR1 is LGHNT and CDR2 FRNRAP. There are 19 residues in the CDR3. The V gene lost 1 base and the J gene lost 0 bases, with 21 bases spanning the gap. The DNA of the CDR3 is TGTGCTAGTGGTTTGGCTCCTAGGGGCGGTCTTAGCTTGAACACTGAAGCTTTCTTT. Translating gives CASGLAPRGGLSLNTEAFF.

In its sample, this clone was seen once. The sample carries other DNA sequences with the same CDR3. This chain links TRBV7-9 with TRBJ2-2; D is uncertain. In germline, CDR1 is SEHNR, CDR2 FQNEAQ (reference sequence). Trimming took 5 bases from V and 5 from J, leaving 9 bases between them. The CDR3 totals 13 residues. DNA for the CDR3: TGTGCCAGCAGCCCTCCCGGGACCGGGGAGCTGTTTTTT. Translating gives CASSPPGTGELFF.